This TCR beta chain was profiled in a study of T cell responses to AZD1222 COVID-19 vaccine. The CDR3 is made up of 16 amino acids. Per germline, CDR1 KGHSH and CDR2 LQKENI. V lost 5 bases and J 7 bases, leaving 21 bases between the germline ends. Sequencing used immunoSEQ multiplex PCR; TCRdb keeps in-frame clones, though not all of them. The sample includes approximately 100,000 clones, about 95% seen only once; the top ten take approximately 2.2%. Comment on this clone: The antigen is unknown.

Study observations and caveats: Baseline serostatus was positive in only a handful of AZD1222 recipients.

The TCR sequence derives from an adult in good health. Here the sequenced sample was peripheral blood, taken on day 0 of AZD1222 vaccination. The V gene is TRBV18, the J gene TRBJ1-5, with D perhaps matching TRBD1 (5 bases). Written as DNA, the CDR3 is TGTGCCAGCTCAGCCCGGGACCGTCAGTTTGGGCAGCCCCAGCATTTT. Its protein is CASSARDRQFGQPQHF.